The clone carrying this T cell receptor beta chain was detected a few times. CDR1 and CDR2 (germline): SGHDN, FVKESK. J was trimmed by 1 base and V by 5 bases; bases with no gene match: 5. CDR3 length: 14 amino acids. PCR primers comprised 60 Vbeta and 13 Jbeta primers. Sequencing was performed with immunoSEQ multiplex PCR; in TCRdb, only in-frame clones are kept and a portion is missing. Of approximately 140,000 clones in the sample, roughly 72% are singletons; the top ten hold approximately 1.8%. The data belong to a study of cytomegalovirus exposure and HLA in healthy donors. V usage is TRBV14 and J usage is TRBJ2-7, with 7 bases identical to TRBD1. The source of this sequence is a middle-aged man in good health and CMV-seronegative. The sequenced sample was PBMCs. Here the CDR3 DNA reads TGTGCCAGCAGCTTATACAGGGGTTCCTACGAGCAGTACTTC. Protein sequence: CASSLYRGSYEQYF.